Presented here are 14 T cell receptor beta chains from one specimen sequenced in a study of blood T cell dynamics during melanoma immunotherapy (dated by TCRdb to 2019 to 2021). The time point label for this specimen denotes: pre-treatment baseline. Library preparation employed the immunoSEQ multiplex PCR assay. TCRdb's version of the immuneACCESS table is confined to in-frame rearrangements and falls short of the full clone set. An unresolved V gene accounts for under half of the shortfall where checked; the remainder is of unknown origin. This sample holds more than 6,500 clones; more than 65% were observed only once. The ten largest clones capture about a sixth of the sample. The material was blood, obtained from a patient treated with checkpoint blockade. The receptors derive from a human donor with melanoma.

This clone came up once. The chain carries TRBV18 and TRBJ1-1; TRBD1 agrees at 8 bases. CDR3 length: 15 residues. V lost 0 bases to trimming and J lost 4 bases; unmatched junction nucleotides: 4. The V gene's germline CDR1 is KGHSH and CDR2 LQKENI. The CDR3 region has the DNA TGTGCCAGCTCACCACCCGACAGGGGAATCACTGAAGCTTTCTTT. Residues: CASSPPDRGITEAFF. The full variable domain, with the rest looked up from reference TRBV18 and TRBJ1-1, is NAGVMQNPRHLVRRRGQEARLRCSPMKGHSHVYWYRQLPEEGLKFMVYLQKENIIDESGMPKERFSAEFPKEGPSILRIQQVVRGDSAAYFCASSPPDRGITEAFFGQGTRLTVV.

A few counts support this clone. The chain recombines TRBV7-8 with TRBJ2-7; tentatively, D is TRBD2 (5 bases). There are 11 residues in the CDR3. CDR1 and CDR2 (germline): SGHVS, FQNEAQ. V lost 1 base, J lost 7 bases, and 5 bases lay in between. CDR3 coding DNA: TGTGCCAGCAGCTTAGAGCGGGAGCAGTACTTC. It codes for CASSLEREQYF. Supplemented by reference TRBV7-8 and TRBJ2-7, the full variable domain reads GAGVSQSPRYKVAKRGQDVALRCDPISGHVSLFWYQQALGQGPEFLTYFQNEAQLDKSGLPSDRFFAERPEGSVSTLKIQRTQQEDSAVYLCASSLEREQYFGPGTRLTVT.

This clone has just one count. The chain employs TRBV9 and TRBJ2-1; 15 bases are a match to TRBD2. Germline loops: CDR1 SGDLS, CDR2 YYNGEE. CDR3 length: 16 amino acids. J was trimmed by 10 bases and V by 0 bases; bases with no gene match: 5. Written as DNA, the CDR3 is TGTGCCAGCAGCGTAGATGGGACTAGCGGGAGGTTCGAGCAGTTCTTC. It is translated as CASSVDGTSGRFEQFF.

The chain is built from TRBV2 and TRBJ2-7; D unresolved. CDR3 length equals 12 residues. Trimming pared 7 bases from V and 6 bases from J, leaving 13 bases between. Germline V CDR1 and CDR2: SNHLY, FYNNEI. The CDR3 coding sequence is TGTGCCAGCAAACTCCGCCCCCGCGAGCAGTACTTC. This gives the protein CASKLRPREQYF.

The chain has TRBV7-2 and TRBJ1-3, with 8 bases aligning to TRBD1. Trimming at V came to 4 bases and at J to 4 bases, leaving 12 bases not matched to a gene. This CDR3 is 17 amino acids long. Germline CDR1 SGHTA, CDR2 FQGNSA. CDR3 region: CASSSRPVTGVGNTIYF. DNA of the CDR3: TGTGCCAGCAGCTCTAGACCCGTGACAGGGGTCGGAAACACCATATATTTT.

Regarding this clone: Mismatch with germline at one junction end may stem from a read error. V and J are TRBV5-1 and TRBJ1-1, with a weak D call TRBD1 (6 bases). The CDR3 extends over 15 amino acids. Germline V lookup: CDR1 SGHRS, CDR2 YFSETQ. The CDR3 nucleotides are TGCGCCAGCACCTTGGGGTGGGGGCTGAACACTGAAGCTTTCTTT. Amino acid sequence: CASTLGWGLNTEAFF.

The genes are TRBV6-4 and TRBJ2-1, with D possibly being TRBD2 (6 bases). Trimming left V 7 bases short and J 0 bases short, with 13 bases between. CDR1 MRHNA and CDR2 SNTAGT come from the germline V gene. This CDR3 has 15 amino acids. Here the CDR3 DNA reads TGTGCCAGCAAGGAGGGGAGCGACTCCTACAATGAGCAGTTCTTC. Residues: CASKEGSDSYNEQFF.

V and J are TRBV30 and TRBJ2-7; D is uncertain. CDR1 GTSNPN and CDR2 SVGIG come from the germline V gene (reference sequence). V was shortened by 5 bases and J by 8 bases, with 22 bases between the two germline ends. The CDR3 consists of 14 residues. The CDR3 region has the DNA TGTGCCTGGGTGGACGGTGCACAGAGTACGCAGCAGTACTTC. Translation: CAWVDGAQSTQQYF.

Here the CDR3 reads CASSDREYNEQFF. Written as DNA, the CDR3 is TGTGCCAGCAGTGACAGGGAATACAATGAGCAGTTCTTC. V is TRBV6-4 and J is TRBJ2-1; D not resolved. V lost 2 bases and J 4 bases, leaving 6 bases between the germline ends. The CDR3 spans 13 residues. In germline, CDR1 is MRHNA, CDR2 SNTAGT.

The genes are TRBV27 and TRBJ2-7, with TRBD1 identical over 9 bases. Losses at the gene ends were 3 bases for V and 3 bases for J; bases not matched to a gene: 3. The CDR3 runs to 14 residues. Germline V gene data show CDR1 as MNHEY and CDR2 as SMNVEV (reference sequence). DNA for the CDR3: TGTGCCAGCAGTTTTCTGGGACAGGGCTACGAGCAGTACTTC. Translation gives CASSFLGQGYEQYF.

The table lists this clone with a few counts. For the CDR3, the DNA is TGTGCCAGCAGCCTCGCTAGGACAGGGGTAAACATTCAGTACTTC. Translated, it gives CASSLARTGVNIQYF. This chain uses TRBV7-2 with TRBJ2-4; 9 positions match TRBD1. V lost 5 bases and J lost 6; bases outside the gene matches: 8. The CDR3 has 15 amino acids. Germline V gene lookup returns CDR1 SGHTA and CDR2 FQGNSA.

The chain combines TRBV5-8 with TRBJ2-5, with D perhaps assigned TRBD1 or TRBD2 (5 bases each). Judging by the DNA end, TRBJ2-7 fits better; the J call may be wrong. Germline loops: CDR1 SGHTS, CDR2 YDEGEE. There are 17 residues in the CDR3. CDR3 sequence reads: CASSPPGTLAYSYEQYF. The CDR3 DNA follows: TGTGCCAGCAGCCCTCCCGGGACGCTGGCGTACTCCTACGAGCAGTACTTC.

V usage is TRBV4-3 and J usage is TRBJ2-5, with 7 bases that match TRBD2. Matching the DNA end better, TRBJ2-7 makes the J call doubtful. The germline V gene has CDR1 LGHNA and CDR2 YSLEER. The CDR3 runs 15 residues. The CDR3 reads CASSQERESYYEQYF. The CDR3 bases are TGCGCCAGCAGCCAAGAGCGGGAGTCCTACTACGAGCAGTACTTC.

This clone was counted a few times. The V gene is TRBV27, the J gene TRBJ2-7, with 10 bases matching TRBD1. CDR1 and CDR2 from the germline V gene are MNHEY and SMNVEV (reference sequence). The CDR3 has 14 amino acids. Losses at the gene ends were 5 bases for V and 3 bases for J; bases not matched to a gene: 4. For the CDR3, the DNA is TGTGCCAGCAGTCTTCGGGACAGGGGCTACGAGCAGTACTTC. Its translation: CASSLRDRGYEQYF.